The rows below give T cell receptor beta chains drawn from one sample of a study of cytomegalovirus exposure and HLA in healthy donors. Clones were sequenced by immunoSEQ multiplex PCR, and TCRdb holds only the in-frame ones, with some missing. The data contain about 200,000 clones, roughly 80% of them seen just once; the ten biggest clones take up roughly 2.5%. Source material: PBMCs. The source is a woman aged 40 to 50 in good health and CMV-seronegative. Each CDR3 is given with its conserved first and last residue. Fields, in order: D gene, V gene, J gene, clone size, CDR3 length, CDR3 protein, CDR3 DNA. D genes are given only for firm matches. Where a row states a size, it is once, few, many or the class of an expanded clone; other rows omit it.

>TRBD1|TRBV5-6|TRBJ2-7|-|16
CASSNSLQGFSYEQYF
TGTGCCAGCAGCAACTCCCTACAGGGGTTTTCCTACGAGCAGTACTTC
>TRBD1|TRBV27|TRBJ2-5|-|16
CASSYGTATLKQTQYF
TGTGCCAGCAGTTATGGGACAGCGACTTTAAAACAGACCCAGTACTTC
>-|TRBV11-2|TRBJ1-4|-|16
CASSQGGGPRREKLFF
TGTGCCAGCAGCCAAGGGGGGGGACCCCGCCGGGAAAAACTGTTTTTT
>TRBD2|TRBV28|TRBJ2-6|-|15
CASRWEGSGANVLTF
TGTGCCAGCAGATGGGAGGGGTCTGGGGCCAACGTCCTGACTTTC
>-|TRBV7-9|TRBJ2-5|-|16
CASSSYGSVPQETQYF
TGTGCCAGCAGCTCCTACGGGAGTGTGCCCCAAGAGACCCAGTACTTC
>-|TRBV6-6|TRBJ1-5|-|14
CASSSQGGNQPQHF
TGTGCCAGCAGTTCACAGGGTGGCAATCAGCCCCAGCATTTT
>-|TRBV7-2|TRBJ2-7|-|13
CASSLRGSYEQYF
TGTGCCAGCAGCTTAAGAGGAAGCTACGAGCAGTACTTC
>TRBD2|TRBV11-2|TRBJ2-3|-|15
CASSISGSTSDTQYF
TGTGCCAGCAGCATTAGCGGGAGTACGTCAGATACGCAGTATTTT
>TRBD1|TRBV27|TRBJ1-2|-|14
CASREADREVVYTF
TGTGCCAGCAGAGAAGCGGACAGGGAGGTTGTCTACACCTTC
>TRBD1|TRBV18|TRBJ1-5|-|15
CASSPATGGNQPQHF
TGTGCCAGCTCACCAGCGACAGGGGGCAATCAGCCCCAGCATTTT
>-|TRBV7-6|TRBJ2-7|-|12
CASSHDSYEQYF
TGTGCCAGCAGCCACGACAGCTACGAGCAGTACTTC
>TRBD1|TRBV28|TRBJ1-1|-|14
CASSSAGGVSEAFF
TGTGCCAGCAGTTCGGCAGGGGGCGTATCTGAAGCTTTCTTT
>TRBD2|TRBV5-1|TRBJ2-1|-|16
CASSLGWTSGDNEQFF
TGCGCCAGCAGCTTGGGGTGGACTAGCGGTGACAATGAGCAGTTCTTC
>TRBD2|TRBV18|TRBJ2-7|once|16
CASSPTLAGGRYEQYF
TGTGCCAGCTCACCCACCTTAGCGGGAGGTCGCTACGAGCAGTACTTC
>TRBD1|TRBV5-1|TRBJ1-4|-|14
CASTSGQGREKLFF
TGCGCCAGCACCTCAGGACAGGGGCGCGAAAAACTGTTTTTT
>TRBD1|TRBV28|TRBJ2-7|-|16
CASTTAGTDGGYEQYF
TGTGCCAGCACCACCGCCGGGACAGATGGCGGCTACGAGCAGTACTTC
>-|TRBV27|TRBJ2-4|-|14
CASSFTVEGQTQYF
TGTGCCAGCTCTTTTACGGTGGAGGGCCAGACTCAGTACTTC
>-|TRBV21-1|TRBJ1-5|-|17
CASSSPRSGRSNQPQHF
TGTGCCAGCAGCTCACCGAGATCGGGTCGGAGCAATCAGCCCCAGCATTTT
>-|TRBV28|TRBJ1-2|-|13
CASSSSAGYGYTF
TGTGCCAGCAGTTCCTCGGCGGGCTATGGCTACACCTTC
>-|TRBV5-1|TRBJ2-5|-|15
CASSPLSGRLETQYF
TGCGCCAGCAGCCCGCTCTCCGGCAGGTTGGAGACCCAGTACTTC
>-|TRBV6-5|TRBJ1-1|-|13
CASSYFGGPEAFF
TGTGCCAGCAGTTACTTTGGCGGCCCTGAAGCTTTCTTT
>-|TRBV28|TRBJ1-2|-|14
CASSLDPQGYGYTF
TGTGCCAGCAGTTTAGATCCCCAGGGGTATGGCTACACCTTC
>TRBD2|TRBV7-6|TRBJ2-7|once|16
CASSLGGTSGGEEQYF
TGTGCCAGCAGCTTAGGGGGGACTAGCGGGGGTGAAGAGCAGTACTTC
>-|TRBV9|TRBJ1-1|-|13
CASSVVLAGEAFF
TGTGCCAGCAGCGTAGTCTTGGCAGGAGAAGCTTTCTTT
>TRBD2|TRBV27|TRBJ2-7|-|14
CASSLFLAGVEQYF
TGTGCCAGCAGTTTATTCCTAGCGGGAGTCGAGCAGTACTTC
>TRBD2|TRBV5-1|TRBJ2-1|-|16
CASSTTSGSVHNEQFF
TGCGCCAGCAGCACGACTAGCGGGAGTGTACACAATGAGCAGTTCTTC
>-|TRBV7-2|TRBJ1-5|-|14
CASSARTGNQPQHF
TGTGCCAGCAGCGCCCGTACAGGGAATCAGCCCCAGCATTTT
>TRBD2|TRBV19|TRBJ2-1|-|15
CASSILREGGNEQFF
TGTGCCAGTAGTATATTGCGGGAGGGGGGCAATGAGCAGTTCTTC
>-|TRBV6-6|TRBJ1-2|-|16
CASTSPGQYGIGGYTF
TGTGCCAGCACCTCACCGGGTCAATACGGAATAGGAGGCTACACCTTC
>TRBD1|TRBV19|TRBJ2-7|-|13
CASSVGQGYEQYF
TGTGCCAGTAGTGTGGGACAGGGCTACGAGCAGTACTTC
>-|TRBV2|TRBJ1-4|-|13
CASSVGNRKKLFF
TGTGCCAGCAGTGTAGGAAACAGGAAAAAACTGTTTTTT
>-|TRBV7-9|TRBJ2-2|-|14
CASSDSLGAGELFF
TGTGCCAGCAGCGATTCTCTAGGAGCCGGGGAGCTGTTTTTT
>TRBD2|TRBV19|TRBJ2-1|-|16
CASSIGFRGVGNEQFF
TGTGCCAGTAGTATAGGATTTCGGGGGGTCGGGAATGAGCAGTTCTTC
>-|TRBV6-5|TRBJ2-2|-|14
CASSYSWATGELFF
TGTGCCAGCAGTTACTCTTGGGCCACCGGGGAGCTGTTTTTT
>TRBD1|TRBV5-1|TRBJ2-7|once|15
CASSLVRGPGDEQYF
TGCGCCAGCAGCTTGGTAAGGGGGCCTGGGGACGAGCAGTACTTC
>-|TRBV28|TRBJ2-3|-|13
CASSYYLADTQYF
TGTGCCAGCAGCTACTACCTGGCAGATACGCAGTATTTT
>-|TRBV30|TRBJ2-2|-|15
CAWRAGGFDTGELFF
TGTGCCTGGAGAGCTGGGGGCTTCGACACCGGGGAGCTGTTTTTT